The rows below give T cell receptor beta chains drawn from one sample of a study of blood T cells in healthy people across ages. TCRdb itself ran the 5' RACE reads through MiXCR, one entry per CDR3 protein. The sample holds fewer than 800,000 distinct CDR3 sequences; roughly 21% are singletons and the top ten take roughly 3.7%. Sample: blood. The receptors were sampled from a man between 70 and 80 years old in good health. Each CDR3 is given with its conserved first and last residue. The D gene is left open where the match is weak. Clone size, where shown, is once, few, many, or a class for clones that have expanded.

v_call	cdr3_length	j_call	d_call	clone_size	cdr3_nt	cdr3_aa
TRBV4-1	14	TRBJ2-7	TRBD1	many	TGCGCCAGCAAACCGGGACAGGCTTCCTACGAGCAGTACTTC	CASKPGQASYEQYF
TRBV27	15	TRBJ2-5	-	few	TGTGCCAGCAGTGCGACCCGGACGGGAAAAATAGAGCAGAACTTC	CASSATRTGKIEQNF
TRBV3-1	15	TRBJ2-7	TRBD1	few	TGTGCCAGCAGCCAAGAGGGACAGGGGTCCTACGAGCAGTACTTC	CASSQEGQGSYEQYF
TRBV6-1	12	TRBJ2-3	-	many	TGTGCCAGCAGGACTACCACAGATACGCAGTATTTT	CASRTTTDTQYF
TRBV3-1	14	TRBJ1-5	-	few	TGTGCCAGCAGCCAGACGGGAGGTATCCAGCCCCAGCATTTT	CASSQTGGIQPQHF
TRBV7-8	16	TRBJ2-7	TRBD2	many	TGTGCCAGCAGCTTAGAGGCTAGCGGGAGAATCCACGAGCAGTACTTC	CASSLEASGRIHEQYF
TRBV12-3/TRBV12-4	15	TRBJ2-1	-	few	TGTGCCAGCAGTTTATTTCCAGGGCCCGTGGTCGAGCAGTTCTTC	CASSLFPGPVVEQFF
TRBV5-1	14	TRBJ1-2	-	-	TGCGCCAGCAGCTTGGACACCGCTAACTATGGCTACACCTTC	CASSLDTANYGYTF
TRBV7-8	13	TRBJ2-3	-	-	TGTGCCAGCAGCTCTGAACGCACAGATACGCAGTATTTT	CASSSERTDTQYF
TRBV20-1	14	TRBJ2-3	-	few	TGCAGTGCGGGCGCAGGGCGCAGCACAGATACGCAGTATTTT	CSAGAGRSTDTQYF
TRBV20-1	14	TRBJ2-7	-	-	TGCAGTGCTAGAAGGCAGGTCAGCTCCTACGAGCAGTACTTC	CSARRQVSSYEQYF
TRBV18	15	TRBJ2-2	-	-	TGTGCCAGCTCCCTCAAACAGTCGGAAACCGGGGAGCTGTTTTTT	CASSLKQSETGELFF
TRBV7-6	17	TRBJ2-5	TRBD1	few	TGTGCCAGCAGCTTAGAAGGGACAGGGGGTCGGACGGGGACCCAGTACTTC	CASSLEGTGGRTGTQYF
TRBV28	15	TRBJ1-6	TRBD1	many	TGTGCCAGCATCAACTCAGGGGGAGGTAATTCACCCCTCCACTTT	CASINSGGGNSPLHF
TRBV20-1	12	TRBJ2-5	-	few	TGCATTCCCTGGACCGCACGGGAGACCCAGTACTTC	CIPWTARETQYF
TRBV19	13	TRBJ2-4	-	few	TGTGCCAGTAGTATTTCGGGGTCGGACATTCAGTACTTC	CASSISGSDIQYF
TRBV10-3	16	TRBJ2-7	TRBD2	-	TGTGCCATCAGTTTGACCGGGACTAGCGAGCCTTACGAGCAGTACTTC	CAISLTGTSEPYEQYF
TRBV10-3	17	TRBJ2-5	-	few	TGTGCCACGAGGACAGGGGAAGCGGGAGAGGTCCAAGAGACCCAGTACTTC	CATRTGEAGEVQETQYF
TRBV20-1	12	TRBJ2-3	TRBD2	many	TGCAGTGCTACCGGGAGGGAGGATACGCAGTATTTT	CSATGREDTQYF
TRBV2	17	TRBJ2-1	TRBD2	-	TGTGCCAGCAGTTCCATTAAAGCGGGAGGCCTTAACAATGAGCAGTTCTTC	CASSSIKAGGLNNEQFF
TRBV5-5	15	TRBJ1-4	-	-	TGTGCCAGCAGCTTGGAGGGCAGGGGAGAGGAAAAACTGTTTTTT	CASSLEGRGEEKLFF
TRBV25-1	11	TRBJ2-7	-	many	TGTGCCAGCAGTAGGCAATACGAGCAGTACTTC	CASSRQYEQYF
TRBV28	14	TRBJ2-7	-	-	TGTGCCAGCAGTTTAACTCAAGGGGCCTACGAGCAGTACTTC	CASSLTQGAYEQYF
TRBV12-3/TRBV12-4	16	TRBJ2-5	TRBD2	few	TGTGCCAGCAGTCCAGCGGGACTAGGAAAAGAAGAGACCCAGTACTTC	CASSPAGLGKEETQYF
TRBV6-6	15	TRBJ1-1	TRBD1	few	TGTGCCAGCAGTTTAGACCGGGACAGTAGAACTGAAGCTTTCTTT	CASSLDRDSRTEAFF
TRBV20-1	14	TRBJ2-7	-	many	TGCAGTGCCCCAGGCGGGACAGCGCCCTACGAGCAGTACTTC	CSAPGGTAPYEQYF
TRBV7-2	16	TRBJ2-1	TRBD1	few	TGTGCCAGCAGCTTAGTAGGGGGCTACACTGACAATGAGCAGTTCTTC	CASSLVGGYTDNEQFF
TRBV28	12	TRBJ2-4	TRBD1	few	TGTGCCAGTGGAGACAGGGCCAACATTCAGTACTTC	CASGDRANIQYF
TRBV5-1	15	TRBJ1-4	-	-	TGCGCCAGCAGCTTGTCCGGATCAACTAATGAAAAACTGTTTTTT	CASSLSGSTNEKLFF
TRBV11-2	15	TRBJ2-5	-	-	TGTGCCAGCAGCTTTATGGGCGAGACGAGGGAGACCCAGTACTTC	CASSFMGETRETQYF
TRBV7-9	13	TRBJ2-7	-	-	TGTGCCAGCAGCTTTGGGACTTGGGACGAGCAGTACTTC	CASSFGTWDEQYF
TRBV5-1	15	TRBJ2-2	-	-	TGCGCCAGCAGCTTGGCCCCCACGAAGGACGGGGAGCTGTTTTTT	CASSLAPTKDGELFF
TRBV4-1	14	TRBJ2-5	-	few	TGCGCCAGCAGCCAAATGCAGTCCCAAGAGACCCAGTACTTC	CASSQMQSQETQYF
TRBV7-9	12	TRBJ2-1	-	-	TGTGCCAGCAGCTTAGTCAGCGATGAGCAGTTCTTC	CASSLVSDEQFF
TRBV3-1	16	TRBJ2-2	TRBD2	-	TGTGCCAGCAGCCAAGTTCCCGGGAGGGCCGCCGGGGAGCTGTTTTTT	CASSQVPGRAAGELFF
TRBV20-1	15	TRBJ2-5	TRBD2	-	TGCAGTGCTAGAGCCCGCACTAGCGTCCAAGAGACCCAGTACTTC	CSARARTSVQETQYF
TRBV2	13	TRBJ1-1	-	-	TGTGCCAGCAACTGGCAGCCGCGGACTGAAGCTTTCTTT	CASNWQPRTEAFF
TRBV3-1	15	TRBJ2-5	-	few	TGTGCCAGCAGCCAAGATCGACTAGAAATAGAGACCCAGTACTTC	CASSQDRLEIETQYF
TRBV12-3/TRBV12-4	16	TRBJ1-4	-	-	TGTGCCAGCAGTTTATCGGCCGGTGGAACTAATGAAAAACTGTTTTTT	CASSLSAGGTNEKLFF
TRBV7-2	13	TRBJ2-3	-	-	TGTGCCAGCACCCCAAGGGCCACAGATACGCAGTATTTT	CASTPRATDTQYF
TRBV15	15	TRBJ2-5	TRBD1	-	TGTGCCACCAGCAGAGGGCGACAGGGACAAGAGACCCAGTACTTC	CATSRGRQGQETQYF
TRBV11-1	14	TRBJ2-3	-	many	TGTGCCAGCAGCGCCGGGACGTTGGGGGATACGCAGTATTTT	CASSAGTLGDTQYF
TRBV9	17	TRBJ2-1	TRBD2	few	TGTGCCAGCAGCACAGGACTTTTAGCGGGATCCTACAATGAGCAGTTCTTC	CASSTGLLAGSYNEQFF
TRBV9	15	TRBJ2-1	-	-	TGTGCCAGCAGCGTAAAGTCCGCGACCTACAATGAGCAGTTCTTC	CASSVKSATYNEQFF
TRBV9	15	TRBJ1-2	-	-	TGTGCCAGCAGCGGCCGCAACAGGGAAAGCTATGGCTACACCTTC	CASSGRNRESYGYTF
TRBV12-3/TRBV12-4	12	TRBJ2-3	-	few	TGTGCCAGCAGCCCGGACCTACCTCAGAAGTATTTT	CASSPDLPQKYF
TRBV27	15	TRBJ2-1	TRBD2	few	TGTGCCAGCAGAGGTAGCGGGAGTTCCCACAATGAGCAGTTCTTC	CASRGSGSSHNEQFF
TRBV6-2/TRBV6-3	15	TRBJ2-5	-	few	TGTGCCAGCAGTTACTCAAACACCGACCAAGAGACCCAGTACTTC	CASSYSNTDQETQYF
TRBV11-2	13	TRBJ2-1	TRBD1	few	TGTGCCAGCAGACGGGACAGGGCAGATGAGCAGTTCTTC	CASRRDRADEQFF
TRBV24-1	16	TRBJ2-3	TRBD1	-	TGTGCCACCAGTGACCCCGGGACAGGGGAAATAGATACGCAGTATTTT	CATSDPGTGEIDTQYF
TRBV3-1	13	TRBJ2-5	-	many	TGTGCCAGCAGCCAACACAGCCAAGAGACCCAGTACTTC	CASSQHSQETQYF
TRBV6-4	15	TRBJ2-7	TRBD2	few	TGTGCCAGCAAAACCTTAGCGGGAGGGCCTTACGAGCAGTACTTC	CASKTLAGGPYEQYF
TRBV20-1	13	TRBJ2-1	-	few	TGCAGTGCTAGCGGCAGGGCCGACAATGAGCAGTTCTTC	CSASGRADNEQFF
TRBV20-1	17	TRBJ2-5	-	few	TGCAGTGTTAGAGATCCGGCCGGGAGACAGGGATTCTACGAGCGGTACTTC	CSVRDPAGRQGFYERYF
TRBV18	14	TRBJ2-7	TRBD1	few	TGTGCCAGCTCACCTGGACAGGAGGCCTACGAGCAGTACTTC	CASSPGQEAYEQYF